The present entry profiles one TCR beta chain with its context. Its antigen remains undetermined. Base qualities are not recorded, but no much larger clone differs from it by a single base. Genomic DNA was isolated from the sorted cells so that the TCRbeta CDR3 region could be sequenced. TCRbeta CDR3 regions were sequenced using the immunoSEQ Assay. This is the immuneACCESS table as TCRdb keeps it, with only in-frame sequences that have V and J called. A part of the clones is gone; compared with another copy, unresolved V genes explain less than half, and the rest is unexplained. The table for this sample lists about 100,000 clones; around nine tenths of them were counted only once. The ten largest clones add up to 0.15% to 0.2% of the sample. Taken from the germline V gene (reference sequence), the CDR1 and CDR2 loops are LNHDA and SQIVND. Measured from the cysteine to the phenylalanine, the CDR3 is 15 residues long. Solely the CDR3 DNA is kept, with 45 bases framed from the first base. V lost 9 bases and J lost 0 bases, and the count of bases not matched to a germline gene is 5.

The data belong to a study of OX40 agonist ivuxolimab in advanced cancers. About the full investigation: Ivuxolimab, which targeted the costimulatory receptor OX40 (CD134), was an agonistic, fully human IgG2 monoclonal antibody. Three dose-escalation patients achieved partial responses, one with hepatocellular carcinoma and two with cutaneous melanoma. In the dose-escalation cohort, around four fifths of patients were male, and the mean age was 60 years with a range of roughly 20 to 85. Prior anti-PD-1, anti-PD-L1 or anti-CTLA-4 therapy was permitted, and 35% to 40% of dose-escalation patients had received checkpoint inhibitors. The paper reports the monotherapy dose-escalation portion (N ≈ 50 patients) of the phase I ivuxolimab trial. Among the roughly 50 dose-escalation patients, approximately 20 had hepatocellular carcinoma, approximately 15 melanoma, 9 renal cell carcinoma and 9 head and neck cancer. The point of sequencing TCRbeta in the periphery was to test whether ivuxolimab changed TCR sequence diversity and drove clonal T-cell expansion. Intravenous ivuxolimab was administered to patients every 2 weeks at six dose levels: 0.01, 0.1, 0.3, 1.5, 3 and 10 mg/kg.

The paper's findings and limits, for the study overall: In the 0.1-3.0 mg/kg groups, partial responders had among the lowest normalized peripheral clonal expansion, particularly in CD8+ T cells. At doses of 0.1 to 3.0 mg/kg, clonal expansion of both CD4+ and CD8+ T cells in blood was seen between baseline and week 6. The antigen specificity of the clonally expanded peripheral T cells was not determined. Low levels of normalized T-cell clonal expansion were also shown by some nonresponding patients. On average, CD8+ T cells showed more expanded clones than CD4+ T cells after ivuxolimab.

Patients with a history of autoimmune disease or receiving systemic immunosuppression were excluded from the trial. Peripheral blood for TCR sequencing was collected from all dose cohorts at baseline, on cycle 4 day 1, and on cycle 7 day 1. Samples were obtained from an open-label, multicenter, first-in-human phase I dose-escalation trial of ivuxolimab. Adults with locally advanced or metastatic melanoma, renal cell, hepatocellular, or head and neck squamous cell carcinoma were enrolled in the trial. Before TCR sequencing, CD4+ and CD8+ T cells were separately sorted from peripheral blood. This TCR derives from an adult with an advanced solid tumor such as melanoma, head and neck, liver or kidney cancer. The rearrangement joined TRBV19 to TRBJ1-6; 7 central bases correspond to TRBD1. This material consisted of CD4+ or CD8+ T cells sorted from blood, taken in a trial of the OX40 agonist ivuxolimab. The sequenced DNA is TGTGCCAGCAACAGGGGTCCCTCCTATAATTCACCCCTCCACTTT. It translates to CASNRGPSYNSPLHF.